This T cell receptor beta chain is drawn from a study of shared T cell receptors in the human thymus. The method was immunoSEQ multiplex PCR; TCRdb's version includes in-frame clones alone and lacks a portion of them. The sample lists about 660,000 clones, over 75% seen once, with 0.008% to 0.011% in the top ten. The length of the CDR3 is 17 residues. V trimming: 4 bases; J trimming: 1 base; junction bases outside the gene matches: 4. Germline V CDR1 and CDR2: PRHDT, FYEKMQ (reference sequence). The sample also formed part of further work on human thymus T cells. From that study: Corrective heart surgery yielded the resections from which the thymus tissue came. It looked as if thymic and blood repertoires used V and J genes in a biased way.

This chain links TRBV13 with TRBJ2-7; 16 bases are a match to TRBD2. Material: thymocytes. This TCR came from a boy less than two years old with a congenital heart defect. The CDR3 region is CASSSGLAGGTSYEQYF. DNA for the CDR3: TGTGCCAGCAGCTCGGGACTAGCGGGAGGGACGTCCTACGAGCAGTACTTC.